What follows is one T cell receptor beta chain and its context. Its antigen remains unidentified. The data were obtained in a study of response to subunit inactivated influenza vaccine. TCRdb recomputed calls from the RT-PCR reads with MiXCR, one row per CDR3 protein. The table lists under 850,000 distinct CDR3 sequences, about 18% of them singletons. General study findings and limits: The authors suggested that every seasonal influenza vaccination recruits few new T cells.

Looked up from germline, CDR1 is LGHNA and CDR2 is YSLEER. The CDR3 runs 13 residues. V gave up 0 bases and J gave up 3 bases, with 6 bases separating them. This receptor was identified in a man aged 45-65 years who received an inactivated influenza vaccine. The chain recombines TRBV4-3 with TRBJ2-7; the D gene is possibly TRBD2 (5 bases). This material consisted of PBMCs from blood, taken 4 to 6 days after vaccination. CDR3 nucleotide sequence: TGCGCCAGCAGCCAAGAACGGGACTACGAGCAGTACTTC. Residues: CASSQERDYEQYF.